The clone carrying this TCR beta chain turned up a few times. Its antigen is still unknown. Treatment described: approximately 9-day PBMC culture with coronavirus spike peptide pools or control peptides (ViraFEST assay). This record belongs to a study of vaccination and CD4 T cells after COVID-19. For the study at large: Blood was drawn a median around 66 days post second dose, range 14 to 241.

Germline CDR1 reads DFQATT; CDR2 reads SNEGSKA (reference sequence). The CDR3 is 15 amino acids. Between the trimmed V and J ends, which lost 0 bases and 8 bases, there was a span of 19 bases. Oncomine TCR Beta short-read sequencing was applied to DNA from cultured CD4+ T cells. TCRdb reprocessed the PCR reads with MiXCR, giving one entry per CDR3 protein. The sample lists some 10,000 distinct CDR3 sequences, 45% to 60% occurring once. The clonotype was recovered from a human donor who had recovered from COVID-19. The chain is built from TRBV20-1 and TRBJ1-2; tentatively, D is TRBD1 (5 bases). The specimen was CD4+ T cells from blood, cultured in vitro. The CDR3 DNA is TGCAGTGCTAGAGAGGGGGTTCGGGTAGACAAGGGCTACACCTTC. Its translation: CSAREGVRVDKGYTF.